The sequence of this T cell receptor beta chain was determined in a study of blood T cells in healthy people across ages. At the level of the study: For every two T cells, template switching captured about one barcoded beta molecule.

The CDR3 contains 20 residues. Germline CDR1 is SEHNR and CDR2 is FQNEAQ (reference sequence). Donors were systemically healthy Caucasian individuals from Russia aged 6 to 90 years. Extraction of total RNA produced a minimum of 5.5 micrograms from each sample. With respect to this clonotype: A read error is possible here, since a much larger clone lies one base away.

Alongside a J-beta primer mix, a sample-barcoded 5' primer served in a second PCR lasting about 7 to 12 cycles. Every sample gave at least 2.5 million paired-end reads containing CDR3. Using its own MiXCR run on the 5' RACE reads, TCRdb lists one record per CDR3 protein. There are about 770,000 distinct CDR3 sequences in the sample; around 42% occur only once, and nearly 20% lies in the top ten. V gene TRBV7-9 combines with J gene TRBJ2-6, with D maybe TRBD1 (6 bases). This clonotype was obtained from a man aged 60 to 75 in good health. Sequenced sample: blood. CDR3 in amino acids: CASSLSFGRGSGSGTNVLTF. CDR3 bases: TGTGCCAGCAGCTTATCTTTTGGCAGGGGTTCAGGGTCTGGGACCAACGTCCTGACTTTC.